The present TCR beta chain was sequenced within a study of blood T cell repertoires in COVID-19. Across the study: Acute and convalescent COVID-19 samples came from the United States, Italy and Spain. Sources were T cells, B-cell-depleted T cells, or PBMCs; the material itself was cDNA or gDNA.

Methods used by the authors: Using reference gene primer amplification, nucleated cell counts were estimated. Method: immunoSEQ multiplex PCR; TCRdb's copy keeps in-frame clones and lacks some. The V and J calls and the clone size are those of that table, but D and trimming were determined from the DNA. The data hold approximately 250,000 clones, with approximately 86% observed a single time. Germline lookup yields CDR1 LGHNA and CDR2 YNFKEQ. This CDR3 has 16 amino acids. V shed 0 bases and J 4 bases; nucleotides not matched to a gene: 6. Material for sequencing was peripheral blood. The rearrangement links TRBV4-2 to TRBJ2-7; 10 nucleotides align to TRBD2. The sequence derives from a woman between 55 and 75 years old who had recovered from COVID-19. CDR3 in DNA: TGTGCCAGCAGCCAAGAAGGGGCTAGCGGGGGTTACGAGCAGTACTTC. Its protein product is CASSQEGASGGYEQYF.